Listed below are T cell receptor beta chains from one sample, sequenced in a study of radiation and T cells in renal cell carcinoma. The data were produced by immunoSEQ multiplex PCR, yet TCRdb's version contains in-frame clones alone and is incomplete. This table has under 150,000 clones, approximately 75% appearing once. The material was blood, obtained from a patient whose treatment included radiotherapy and nephrectomy. Source of these receptors: an older woman with renal cell carcinoma. Both conserved end residues are part of each CDR3. The order of the fields is D gene, clone size, J gene, V gene, CDR3 DNA, CDR3 protein. D genes are given only for firm matches. Clone size appears in some rows only: once, few, many, or a class for an expanded clone.

D gene: NA; clone size: NA; J gene: TRBJ2-3; V gene: TRBV5-4; CDR3 DNA: TGTGCCAGCAGCTTGGCCCAGGTTCGGGGGACAGATACGCAGTATTTT; CDR3 protein: CASSLAQVRGTDTQYF
D gene: TRBD2; clone size: NA; J gene: TRBJ2-3; V gene: TRBV23-1; CDR3 DNA: TGCGCCAGCACTCCCGTTATTTGCGGGAGTCAAGATACGCAGTATTTT; CDR3 protein: CASTPVICGSQDTQYF
D gene: NA; clone size: NA; J gene: TRBJ1-2; V gene: TRBV28; CDR3 DNA: TGTGCCAGCAGACGTACAGGGTGGGAGGACTATGGCTACACCTTC; CDR3 protein: CASRRTGWEDYGYTF
D gene: NA; clone size: NA; J gene: TRBJ1-4; V gene: TRBV10-2; CDR3 DNA: TGCGCCAGCAACCTAAGACCGTCAACTAATGAAAAACTGTTTTTT; CDR3 protein: CASNLRPSTNEKLFF
D gene: NA; clone size: once; J gene: TRBJ1-1; V gene: TRBV7-2; CDR3 DNA: TGTGCCAGCAGCTTAGGGTTAGGCCCGGGAGCTTTCTTT; CDR3 protein: CASSLGLGPGAFF
D gene: NA; clone size: NA; J gene: TRBJ2-7; V gene: TRBV5-1; CDR3 DNA: TGCGCCAGCAGCACCCAGACGGGAAGCTCCTACGAGCAGTACTTC; CDR3 protein: CASSTQTGSSYEQYF
D gene: TRBD1; clone size: NA; J gene: TRBJ2-7; V gene: TRBV2; CDR3 DNA: TGTGCCAGCAGTCAGACAGGGGCCCTGGGGGACGAGCAGTACTTC; CDR3 protein: CASSQTGALGDEQYF
D gene: NA; clone size: many; J gene: TRBJ1-1; V gene: TRBV6-5; CDR3 DNA: TGTGCCAGCAGCCGGGACACGAGGATTCCTGAAGCTTTCTTT; CDR3 protein: CASSRDTRIPEAFF
D gene: NA; clone size: NA; J gene: TRBJ1-1; V gene: TRBV13; CDR3 DNA: TGTGCCAGCAGCCTTGCGGGGGCAGGATTCACTGAAGCTTTCTTT; CDR3 protein: CASSLAGAGFTEAFF
D gene: TRBD1; clone size: NA; J gene: TRBJ1-2; V gene: TRBV29-1; CDR3 DNA: TGCAGCGTTAACAGGGGGCGAAACTATGGCTACACCTTC; CDR3 protein: CSVNRGRNYGYTF
D gene: NA; clone size: once; J gene: TRBJ1-2; V gene: TRBV5-1; CDR3 DNA: TGCGCCAGCAGCTTGGAGGGGCGGGGGAATGGCTACACCTTC; CDR3 protein: CASSLEGRGNGYTF
D gene: TRBD1; clone size: NA; J gene: TRBJ1-2; V gene: TRBV7-3; CDR3 DNA: TGTGCCAGCAGCCTGACAGGGGGCAGAAGTGGCTACACCTTC; CDR3 protein: CASSLTGGRSGYTF
D gene: NA; clone size: NA; J gene: TRBJ1-1; V gene: TRBV10-3; CDR3 DNA: TGTGCCATCAGGGGGCAGGGGCAGAACACTGAAGCTTTCTTT; CDR3 protein: CAIRGQGQNTEAFF
D gene: NA; clone size: NA; J gene: TRBJ1-2; V gene: TRBV4-1; CDR3 DNA: TGCGCCAGCAGCCAAGACGGGCGTAAAAGCTTC; CDR3 protein: CASSQDGRKSF
D gene: NA; clone size: few; J gene: TRBJ1-5; V gene: TRBV6-5; CDR3 DNA: TGTGCCAGCAGTCCAGACACCGCAGTCATGGCCCAGCATTTT; CDR3 protein: CASSPDTAVMAQHF
D gene: TRBD2; clone size: NA; J gene: TRBJ2-7; V gene: TRBV5-8; CDR3 DNA: TGTGCCAGCAGCTTGTATTCAGGCGGGGGAGGCTACGAGCAGTACTTC; CDR3 protein: CASSLYSGGGGYEQYF
D gene: NA; clone size: NA; J gene: TRBJ2-7; V gene: TRBV4-3; CDR3 DNA: TGCGCCAGCAGCCAAGCCGGGACGGCGAGGCGCGAGCAGTACTTC; CDR3 protein: CASSQAGTARREQYF
D gene: NA; clone size: NA; J gene: TRBJ1-1; V gene: TRBV7-9; CDR3 DNA: TGTGCCAGCAGCTTGGGTGGGTTGAACACTGAAGCTTTCTTT; CDR3 protein: CASSLGGLNTEAFF
D gene: TRBD2; clone size: NA; J gene: TRBJ2-7; V gene: TRBV7-6; CDR3 DNA: TGTGCCAGCAGCTTAGCGGGAGGGTCCAACGAGCAGTACTTC; CDR3 protein: CASSLAGGSNEQYF
D gene: NA; clone size: few; J gene: TRBJ2-7; V gene: TRBV2; CDR3 DNA: TGTGCCAGCAGTGAAAAGAGAGCGCAGTACTTC; CDR3 protein: CASSEKRAQYF
D gene: TRBD1; clone size: NA; J gene: TRBJ1-4; V gene: TRBV5-1; CDR3 DNA: TGCGCCAGCAGCTTGGGGACCGGGACAGTCGATGAAAAACTGTTTTTT; CDR3 protein: CASSLGTGTVDEKLFF
D gene: NA; clone size: NA; J gene: TRBJ1-3; V gene: TRBV5-8; CDR3 DNA: TGTGCCAGCAAACGGGTCCGCGAAACGGGAAACACCATATATTTT; CDR3 protein: CASKRVRETGNTIYF
D gene: TRBD1; clone size: NA; J gene: TRBJ1-6; V gene: TRBV5-1; CDR3 DNA: TGCGCCAGCAGCATCGACAGGGCCGGTTCACCCCTCCACTTT; CDR3 protein: CASSIDRAGSPLHF
D gene: NA; clone size: NA; J gene: TRBJ2-1; V gene: TRBV4-3; CDR3 DNA: TGCGCCAGCAGCCCGGTGGGGGGAGGAAACTACAATGAGCAGTTCTTC; CDR3 protein: CASSPVGGGNYNEQFF
D gene: NA; clone size: NA; J gene: TRBJ2-1; V gene: TRBV11-1; CDR3 DNA: TGTGCCAGCAGTTCGTTGGGGGGCCCGCCGGGCAATGAGCAGTTCTTC; CDR3 protein: CASSSLGGPPGNEQFF
D gene: TRBD2; clone size: NA; J gene: TRBJ2-1; V gene: TRBV7-2; CDR3 DNA: TGTGCCAGCAGTTGGACTAGCGGGGGGCCAGGGGATGAGCAGTTCTTC; CDR3 protein: CASSWTSGGPGDEQFF
D gene: TRBD2; clone size: NA; J gene: TRBJ2-3; V gene: TRBV7-2; CDR3 DNA: TGTGCCAGCAGCTTAGAAGGTTCGCGGGGGGGGCCAGATACGCAGTATTTT; CDR3 protein: CASSLEGSRGGPDTQYF
D gene: NA; clone size: NA; J gene: TRBJ2-7; V gene: TRBV29-1; CDR3 DNA: TGCAGCGTTAGAGAGACCAGGGCCAACGAGCAGTACTTC; CDR3 protein: CSVRETRANEQYF
D gene: NA; clone size: NA; J gene: TRBJ1-2; V gene: TRBV19; CDR3 DNA: TGTGCCAGTAGTATTTACGGGGAAAACTATGGCTACACCTTC; CDR3 protein: CASSIYGENYGYTF
D gene: NA; clone size: NA; J gene: TRBJ2-3; V gene: TRBV7-9; CDR3 DNA: TGTGCCAGCAGCTCGCCGCTAGTAGTCGGATCCACAGATACGCAGTATTTT; CDR3 protein: CASSSPLVVGSTDTQYF
D gene: NA; clone size: NA; J gene: TRBJ2-5; V gene: TRBV13; CDR3 DNA: TGTGCCAGCAGCTTCGACAGGCCCCAAGAGACCCAGTACTTC; CDR3 protein: CASSFDRPQETQYF
D gene: TRBD2; clone size: NA; J gene: TRBJ2-3; V gene: TRBV28; CDR3 DNA: TGTGCCAGCACCTTGGTCCTAGCGGGCTCCTATAGGGATACGCAGTATTTT; CDR3 protein: CASTLVLAGSYRDTQYF
D gene: NA; clone size: NA; J gene: TRBJ2-7; V gene: TRBV18; CDR3 DNA: TGTGCCAGCTCACCAGGTGAATACGAGCAGTACTTC; CDR3 protein: CASSPGEYEQYF
D gene: NA; clone size: NA; J gene: TRBJ2-1; V gene: TRBV5-4; CDR3 DNA: TGTGCCAGCAGCCTGACAGGAGGCAATGAGCAGTTCTTC; CDR3 protein: CASSLTGGNEQFF
D gene: NA; clone size: few; J gene: TRBJ1-1; V gene: TRBV7-9; CDR3 DNA: TGTGCCAGCAGCTTAGGGTTCGTCAGTGAAGCTTTCTTT; CDR3 protein: CASSLGFVSEAFF
D gene: TRBD2; clone size: NA; J gene: TRBJ2-5; V gene: TRBV5-1; CDR3 DNA: TGCGCCAGCACTCGCCTGGGGGCGGGACTAGCGGGGGAGTACCAAGAGACCCAGTACTTC; CDR3 protein: CASTRLGAGLAGEYQETQYF
D gene: NA; clone size: NA; J gene: TRBJ2-2; V gene: TRBV29-1; CDR3 DNA: TGCAGCGTCAGCATTGTGGGTGGGACCGGGGAGCTGTTTTTT; CDR3 protein: CSVSIVGGTGELFF
D gene: TRBD1; clone size: NA; J gene: TRBJ1-1; V gene: TRBV7-3; CDR3 DNA: TGTGCCAGCAGCACACAGGGGTGGGGCACTGAAGCTTTCTTT; CDR3 protein: CASSTQGWGTEAFF
D gene: TRBD1; clone size: NA; J gene: TRBJ1-1; V gene: TRBV10-2; CDR3 DNA: TGCGCCAGCGAGGGGAGGGACAGGGCCTACACTGAAGCTTTCTTT; CDR3 protein: CASEGRDRAYTEAFF
D gene: NA; clone size: NA; J gene: TRBJ1-1; V gene: TRBV5-1; CDR3 DNA: TGCGCCAGCAGCTTGGAACAGGGCGGGTTAACTGAAGCTTTCTTT; CDR3 protein: CASSLEQGGLTEAFF
D gene: NA; clone size: NA; J gene: TRBJ2-2; V gene: TRBV7-9; CDR3 DNA: TGTGCCAGCAGCTTTGTGGCTAGAGCGGCCGGGGAGCTGTTTTTT; CDR3 protein: CASSFVARAAGELFF
D gene: TRBD2; clone size: NA; J gene: TRBJ2-3; V gene: TRBV4-2; CDR3 DNA: TGTGCCAGCAGCAAGCGACTAGCGACGAGCACAGATACGCAGTATTTT; CDR3 protein: CASSKRLATSTDTQYF
D gene: NA; clone size: NA; J gene: TRBJ2-3; V gene: TRBV19; CDR3 DNA: TGTGCCAGTTCTAGCGCTAGCACAGATACGCAGTATTTT; CDR3 protein: CASSSASTDTQYF
D gene: NA; clone size: NA; J gene: TRBJ2-3; V gene: TRBV9; CDR3 DNA: TGTGCCAGCAGCGTAGTGGCAGATACGCAGTATTTT; CDR3 protein: CASSVVADTQYF
D gene: NA; clone size: NA; J gene: TRBJ2-2; V gene: TRBV6-4; CDR3 DNA: TGTGCCAGCAGTGAAAGCGCATCCACCGGGGAGCTGTTTTTT; CDR3 protein: CASSESASTGELFF
D gene: NA; clone size: NA; J gene: TRBJ2-7; V gene: TRBV5-1; CDR3 DNA: TGCGCCAGCAGCTTGTATGGGGGGTTGGGCGAGCAGTACTTC; CDR3 protein: CASSLYGGLGEQYF
D gene: NA; clone size: NA; J gene: TRBJ2-1; V gene: TRBV6-1; CDR3 DNA: TGTGCCAGCAGTGAAGACTCCAGCTCCTACAATGAGCAGTTCTTC; CDR3 protein: CASSEDSSSYNEQFF